These 5 T cell receptor beta chains were all obtained from the same sample, sequenced in a study of shared clonotypes between healthy human individuals. Profiled with immunoSEQ multiplex PCR; TCRdb holds only in-frame clones, not every one. The sample lists under 850,000 clones; roughly 92% were seen once. The naive CD8 fraction comprised CD45RO-negative cells positively selected for CCR7 and excluded terminally differentiated effector memory CD45RA+ cells. Sequencing was carried out using naive CD8+ T cells sorted from blood. These receptors all stem from a man aged 25-45 years in good health.

The chain carries TRBV28 and TRBJ1-1; D remains unclear. This CDR3 comprises 11 residues. In germline, CDR1 is MDHEN, CDR2 SYDVKM. V was shortened by 8 bases and J by 7 bases, with 11 bases between the two germline ends. The CDR3 reads CASRDQVEAFF. The CDR3 DNA follows: TGTGCCAGCCGGGATCAGGTTGAAGCTTTCTTT.

The chain employs TRBV5-1 and TRBJ2-1, with a tentative D call TRBD2 (6 bases). The CDR3 is made up of 16 amino acids. CDR1 and CDR2 from the germline V gene are SGHRS and YFSETQ. V shed 3 bases and J shed 4 bases, with 17 bases lying between them. This CDR3 reads CASSSEGWEKYNEQFF. The CDR3 nucleotides are TGCGCCAGCAGCTCGGAGGGGTGGGAAAAGTACAATGAGCAGTTCTTC. Using reference TRBV5-1 and TRBJ2-1 for the parts outside the CDR3, the full variable domain is KAGVTQTPRYLIKTRGQQVTLSCSPISGHRSVSWYQQTPGQGLQFLFEYFSETQRNKGNFPGRFSGRQFSNSRSEMNVSTLELGDSALYLCASSSEGWEKYNEQFFGPGTRLTVL.

V is TRBV6-5 and J is TRBJ1-1; D is uncertain. The CDR3 totals 13 residues. V lost 7 bases to trimming and J lost 3 bases, with 12 bases between them. Germline V gene lookup returns CDR1 MNHEY and CDR2 SVGAGI. This CDR3 is CASTKWVDTEAFF. The CDR3 DNA is TGTGCCAGCACTAAGTGGGTTGACACTGAAGCTTTCTTT.

The chain joins TRBV30 to TRBJ2-7; 8 bases align to TRBD1. J was trimmed by 2 bases and V by 6 bases; bases with no gene match: 9. The CDR3 extends over 14 amino acids. CDR1 GTSNPN and CDR2 SVGIG come from the germline V gene (reference sequence). The CDR3 loop reads CACSEGQETYEQYF. The CDR3 DNA reads as TGTGCCTGTTCGGAGGGACAGGAAACCTACGAGCAGTACTTC.

The V and J genes are TRBV7-8 and TRBJ2-3; unclear D gene. The CDR3 extends over 15 amino acids. Germline loops: CDR1 SGHVS, CDR2 FQNEAQ. The V end was cut by 2 bases, the J end by 2 bases, with 11 bases between. The chain's CDR3 is CASSLKAKLTDTQYF. The CDR3 nucleotides read TGTGCCAGCAGCTTAAAAGCAAAGCTCACAGATACGCAGTATTTT.